These 7 T cell receptor beta chains originate from one sample sequenced in a study of CD39 and CD103 CD8 tumor-infiltrating T cells. Data came from immunoSEQ multiplex PCR; TCRdb stores just in-frame clones and leaves some out. Of about 2,400 clones in the sample, approximately 70% were seen once. Sequenced: CD39- CD103- CD8+ T cells sorted from the tumor. Subset reported: CD103-CD39- double-negative CD45RA- CD8 T cells. The source of these receptors is a human donor with head and neck squamous cell carcinoma.

The chain joins TRBV7-8 to TRBJ2-1; tentatively, D is TRBD2 (5 bases). The germline CDR1 and CDR2 sequences are SGHVS and FQNEAQ. The length of the CDR3 is 16 residues. The V and J ends lost 4 bases and 7 bases respectively, with 20 bases between them. Written as DNA, the CDR3 is TGTGCCAGCAGCTCCGATTATCGGGGTTTCTTGAATGAGCAGTTCTTC. This encodes CASSSDYRGFLNEQFF. Combining the CDR3 with reference TRBV7-8 and TRBJ2-1 gives the whole variable domain GAGVSQSPRYKVAKRGQDVALRCDPISGHVSLFWYQQALGQGPEFLTYFQNEAQLDKSGLPSDRFFAERPEGSVSTLKIQRTQQEDSAVYLCASSSDYRGFLNEQFFGPGTRLTVL.

This chain links TRBV28 with TRBJ2-3, with D tentatively TRBD1 or TRBD2 (5 bases each). V was trimmed by 10 bases and J by 0 bases, leaving 23 bases between them. The CDR3 has 17 residues. Germline V gives CDR1 MDHEN, CDR2 SYDVKM. The CDR3 loop is CATQMRKGPPSTDTQYF. The CDR3 DNA reads TGTGCCACCCAAATGCGAAAGGGACCTCCTAGCACAGATACGCAGTATTTT. The full variable domain, completed using reference TRBV28 and TRBJ2-3, is DVKVTQSSRYLVKRTGEKVFLECVQDMDHENMFWYRQDPGLGLRLIYFSYDVKMKEKGDIPEGYSVSREKKERFSLILESASTNQTSMYLCATQMRKGPPSTDTQYFGPGTRLTVL.

V is TRBV9 and J is TRBJ2-1; 9 nucleotides align to TRBD2. V was pared by 2 bases and J by 8 bases, with 11 bases of the junction left unmatched. This CDR3 comprises 16 residues. CDR1 is SGDLS and CDR2 is YYNGEE in the germline V gene. CDR3 bases: TGTGCCAGCAGCGTCGGTAGCGGGGGAAAAAGGGATGAGCAGTTCTTC. Its translation: CASSVGSGGKRDEQFF. Looking up the rest from reference TRBV9 and TRBJ2-1 gives the full variable domain: DSGVTQTPKHLITATGQRVTLRCSPRSGDLSVYWYQQSLDQGLQFLIQYYNGEERAKGNILERFSAQQFPDLHSELNLSSLELGDSALYFCASSVGSGGKRDEQFFGPGTRLTVL.

This clone turned up a few times. The rearrangement uses TRBV10-3 and TRBJ1-6; D is uncertain. CDR3 size: 14 residues. V was shortened by 5 bases and J by 8 bases, with 13 bases between the two germline ends. Germline V gives CDR1 ENHRY, CDR2 SYGVKD. The CDR3 region has the DNA TGTGCCATCAGTACCCAACTCGGGGATTCACCCCTCCACTTT. Translating gives CAISTQLGDSPLHF.

The chain recombines TRBV6-5 with TRBJ2-7, with D maybe TRBD1 (7 bases). Per germline, CDR1 MNHEY and CDR2 SVGAGI. The ends were cut back, 7 bases at V and 3 bases at J, with 13 bases in the middle. This CDR3 has 13 amino acids. The DNA of the CDR3 is TGTGCCAGCAAGCCAGGGGGAGGCTACGAGCAGTACTTC. It translates to CASKPGGGYEQYF.

V and J are TRBV2 and TRBJ2-1; 11 bases align to TRBD2. V trimming: 8 bases; J trimming: 0 bases; junction bases outside the gene matches: 12. Germline V CDR1 and CDR2: SNHLY, FYNNEI. This CDR3 spans 18 amino acids. This CDR3 is CASCWSSGGLSSYNEQFF. The DNA for the CDR3 is TGTGCCAGCTGTTGGTCTAGCGGGGGGCTTAGCTCCTACAATGAGCAGTTCTTC.

This clone was detected a few times. The V gene is TRBV7-9, the J gene TRBJ2-1, with 9 bases that match TRBD2. Trimming removed 3 bases from V and 8 bases from J; junction bases left unmatched: 11. The germline CDR1 and CDR2 sequences are SEHNR and FQNEAQ (reference sequence). The CDR3 extends over 16 amino acids. CDR3 sequence (DNA): TGTGCCAGCAGCTTGGCCAAGCGGGGGGAGGCGGATGAGCAGTTCTTC. Translation gives CASSLAKRGEADEQFF.